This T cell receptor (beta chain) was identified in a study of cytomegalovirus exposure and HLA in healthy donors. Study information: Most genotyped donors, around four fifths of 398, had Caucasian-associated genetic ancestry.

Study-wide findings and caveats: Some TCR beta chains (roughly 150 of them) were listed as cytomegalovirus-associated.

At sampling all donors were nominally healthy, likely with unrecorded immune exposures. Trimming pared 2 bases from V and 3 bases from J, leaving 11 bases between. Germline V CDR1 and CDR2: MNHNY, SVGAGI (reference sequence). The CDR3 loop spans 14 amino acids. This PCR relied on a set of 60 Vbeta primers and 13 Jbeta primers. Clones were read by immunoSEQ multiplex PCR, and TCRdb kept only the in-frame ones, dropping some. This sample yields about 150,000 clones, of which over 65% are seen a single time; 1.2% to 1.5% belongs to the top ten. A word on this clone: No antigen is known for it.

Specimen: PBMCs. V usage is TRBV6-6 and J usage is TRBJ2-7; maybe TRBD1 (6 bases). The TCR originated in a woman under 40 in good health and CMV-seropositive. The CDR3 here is CASSYGGQSYEQYF. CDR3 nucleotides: TGTGCCAGCAGTTACGGGGGACAAAGCTACGAGCAGTACTTC.